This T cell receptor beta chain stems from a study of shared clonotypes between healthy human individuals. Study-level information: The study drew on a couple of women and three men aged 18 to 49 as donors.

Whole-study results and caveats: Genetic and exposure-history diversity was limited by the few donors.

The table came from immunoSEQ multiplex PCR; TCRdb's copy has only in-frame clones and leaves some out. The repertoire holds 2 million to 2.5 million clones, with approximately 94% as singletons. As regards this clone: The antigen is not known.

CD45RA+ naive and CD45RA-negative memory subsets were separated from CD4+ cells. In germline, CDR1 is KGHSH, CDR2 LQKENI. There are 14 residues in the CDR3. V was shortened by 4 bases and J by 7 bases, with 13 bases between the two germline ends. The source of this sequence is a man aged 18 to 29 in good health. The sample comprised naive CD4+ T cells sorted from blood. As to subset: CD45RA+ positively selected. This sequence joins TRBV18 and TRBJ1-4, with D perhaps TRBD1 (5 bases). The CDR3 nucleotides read TGTGCCAGCTCACAGGAGATTGGGGGTGAAAAACTGTTTTTT. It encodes CASSQEIGGEKLFF.